Listed below are T cell receptor beta chains from one sample, sequenced in a study of blood T cell repertoires in COVID-19. Libraries were prepared by immunoSEQ multiplex PCR; TCRdb keeps only in-frame clonotypes and omits some of them. The data contain under 300,000 clones, approximately 79% of them seen just once; the ten biggest clones take up about 4%. The sample consisted of peripheral blood. These receptors all come from a woman aged 40-49 years with active or convalescent COVID-19. Each CDR3 is given without its conserved first and last residue. Fields, in order: V gene, CDR3 protein.

TRBV19	ASRLAGGGEQF
TRBV6-4	ASSERGQPDEQF
TRBV5-1	ASSFGQGREKLF
TRBV6-6	ASSYSKRGGAHGYT
TRBV29-1	SVGGGSLEAF
TRBV5-6	ASSLDRHGSNQPQH
TRBV28	ASSSGDRDQPQH
TRBV5-4	ASSLVSGGPGETQY
TRBV27	AVTTLGGYT
TRBV11-2	ASSLEGQARGNTIY
TRBV29-1	SVGTGPYNEQF
TRBV27	ASSLGGQGTGPQH
TRBV4-2	ASSQDRAEAF
TRBV21-1	ASSKALIAGDLTDTQY
TRBV5-1	ASSSGFPLQETQY
TRBV6-1	ASSERRLAGGNEQY
TRBV2	ASSEDGGRGDTQY
TRBV19	ASKFPGLGNTIY
TRBV4-2	ASSQDHHRETQY
TRBV11-2	ASTYPTGGGYEQF
TRBV9	ASSVAARDSLTDTQY
TRBV5-1	ASSRLGTGNYEQY
TRBV5-4	ASSTSRGPNYGYT
TRBV4-1	ASSQGSSGGTDTQY
TRBV2	ASSETQMTHRGGSYGYT
TRBV5-4	ASSLVPFPRDRASYEQY
TRBV28	ASSFTGQGLDTQY
TRBV5-1	ASSMDSGNQPQH
TRBV28	ASTPPVGQGYT
TRBV7-9	ASSSVRDRGLNYGYT
TRBV19	ATGRLQGLTGELF
TRBV12-3/TRBV12-4	ASSLRGTDTQY
TRBV7-3	ASSLGGLAF
TRBV7-3	ASRNLGPNTEAF
TRBV11-2	ASSLGTGAEKLF
TRBV6-5	ASPSGSSYNEQF
TRBV11-2	ASSLDRGETQY
TRBV6-5	ASTRWGDAEAF
TRBV2	ASKGGTGRSDYGYT
TRBV2	ASSEGRRATEAF
TRBV2	ASSQDRAAEAF
TRBV6-4	ASSAGLATTGELF
TRBV5-1	ASSPGTNEKLF
TRBV19	ASSIDTRGTEAF
TRBV3-1/TRBV3-2	ASSPRGTMNTEAF
TRBV24-1	ATSDQSPPSQETQY
TRBV19	ASSRGNGQPQH
TRBV5-4	ASRPQEGEKLF
TRBV5-1	ASSLAGFEQY
TRBV27	ASSLRQGGSGNTIY
TRBV6-4	ASSEAGKPDTQY
TRBV14	ASSQFDSLSGNTIY
TRBV2	ASSEPRGGRFEQF